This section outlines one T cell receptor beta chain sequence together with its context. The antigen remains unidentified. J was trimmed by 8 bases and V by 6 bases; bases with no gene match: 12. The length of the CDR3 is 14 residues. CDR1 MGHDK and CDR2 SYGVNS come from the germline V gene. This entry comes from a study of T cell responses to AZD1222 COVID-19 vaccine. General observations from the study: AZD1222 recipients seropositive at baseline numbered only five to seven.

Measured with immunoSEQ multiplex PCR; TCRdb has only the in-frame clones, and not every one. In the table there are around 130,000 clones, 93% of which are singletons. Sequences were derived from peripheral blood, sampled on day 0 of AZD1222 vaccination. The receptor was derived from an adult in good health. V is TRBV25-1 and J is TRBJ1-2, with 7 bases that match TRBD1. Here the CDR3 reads CASRQGPGVEGYTF. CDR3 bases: TGTGCCAGCAGACAGGGGCCGGGAGTGGAAGGCTACACCTTC.